The T cell receptor (beta chain) described here comes from a study of T cell clonality in common variable immunodeficiency. Study-level results: CVID subjects shared fewer TCRbeta clones than healthy controls did. Common variable immunodeficiency TCR beta sequences reportedly had fewer deletions and N-nucleotide insertions. Patient heterogeneity in the CVID cohort limited correlations between repertoire features and clinical complications. CVID subjects had higher TCRbeta clonality than healthy controls, most marked in about a third.

This clone was found many times. The antigen is unknown. The read comes to an end 3 residues before the CDR3 does, leaving the germline J gene to fill in the end. Each donor provided roughly 4.5 to 9 ml of heparinized whole blood. Profiling relied on immunoSEQ multiplex PCR, and the TCRdb table lists in-frame clones only, not all of them. The table lists approximately 29,000 clones, with no singletons. The CDR3 consists of 15 residues. CDR1 and CDR2 from the germline V gene are DFQATT and SNEGSKA (reference sequence). The ends lost 7 bases at V and 0 bases at J; junction bases unmatched: 11. The material sequenced was peripheral blood mononuclear cells. The clonotype originates from a human donor with common variable immunodeficiency. V usage is TRBV20-1 and J usage is TRBJ2-7; 8 nucleotides align to TRBD1. CDR3 amino acids: CSVILWTGNSYEQYF. The sequenced part of the CDR3 DNA is TGCAGTGTTATCCTATGGACAGGGAACTCCTACGAG.